Below are 18 T cell receptor beta chains sequenced from a single sample in a study of cytomegalovirus exposure and HLA in healthy donors. PCR used 60 Vbeta primers and 13 Jbeta primers. Profiled with immunoSEQ multiplex PCR; TCRdb holds only in-frame clones, not every one. This table has over 150,000 clones, about two thirds appearing once. The sequencing input was PBMCs. These receptors were taken from a woman aged 25 to 39 in good health and CMV-seronegative.

V usage is TRBV5-6 and J usage is TRBJ1-3; D is possibly TRBD1 (6 bases). This CDR3 is built from 16 residues. Trimming removed 5 bases at V and 0 bases at J, with 15 bases between. CDR1 is SGHDT, CDR2 YYEEEE, per germline. For the CDR3, the DNA is TGTGCCAGCAGTTTCGGGACACGGAGCTCTGGAAACACCATATATTTT. This gives the protein CASSFGTRSSGNTIYF.

The chain couples TRBV5-4 to TRBJ1-1; 8 bases are a match to TRBD1. This CDR3 region has 15 residues. Germline lookup yields CDR1 SGHNT and CDR2 YYREEE (reference sequence). The J segment lost 3 bases and the V segment lost 2 bases, leaving 6 bases of the junction unmatched. The CDR3 nucleotides are TGTGCCAGCAGCTTTGCTCAGGGGGCGTACACTGAAGCTTTCTTT. It is translated as CASSFAQGAYTEAFF.

As to this clone: The junction departs from germline at one end; a sequencing error may be responsible. The rearrangement uses TRBV28 and TRBJ1-2; no reliable D call. The CDR3 sequence is 13 residues long. Germline V gene sequence: CDR1 MDHEN, CDR2 SYDVKM. The CDR3 sequence: CASSSIDTYGYPF. CDR3 nucleotide sequence: TGTGCCAGCAGCTCTATCGACACCTATGGCTACCCCTTC.

The chain uses TRBV7-2 and TRBJ2-2; 10 positions agree with TRBD2. There are 14 residues in the CDR3. With 10 bases clipped from V and 4 bases from J, the junction kept 6 bases outside the gene matches. Germline loops: CDR1 SGHTA, CDR2 FQGNSA. CDR3 sequence (DNA): TGTGCCACAGGACTAGCGGTCGTCACCGGGGAGCTGTTTTTT. Translation: CATGLAVVTGELFF.

This clone was observed a single time. V is TRBV6-5 and J is TRBJ1-1, with a tentative D call TRBD1 (6 bases). Per the germline V gene, CDR1 is MNHEY and CDR2 is SVGAGI. CDR3 size: 14 residues. With 2 bases removed from V and 7 bases from J, the gap between germline ends came to 14 bases. CDR3 DNA: TGTGCCAGCAGTTACGCAGGACAGTCCGGTGAAGCTTTCTTT. Protein: CASSYAGQSGEAFF.

This rearrangement joins TRBV7-9 to TRBJ1-4; D call uncertain. V was cut by 6 bases and J by 4 bases, with 9 bases left in between. The CDR3 has 13 amino acids. Germline CDR1 SEHNR, CDR2 FQNEAQ (reference sequence). The CDR3 nucleotides read TGTGCCAGCAGGTCGGTGATTAATGAAAAACTGTTTTTT. It is translated as CASRSVINEKLFF.

The chain links TRBV7-6 to TRBJ2-5, with D perhaps TRBD1 (6 bases). Germline lookup yields CDR1 SGHVS and CDR2 FNYEAQ. Trimming shortened V by 3 bases and J by 3 bases, and 20 bases separated the two germline ends. This CDR3 has 17 residues. Here the CDR3 DNA reads TGTGCCAGCAGCTTTCTACCACCTACAGGGAATGAAGAGACCCAGTACTTC. Protein sequence: CASSFLPPTGNEETQYF.

This clone was seen a few times. The V gene is TRBV30, the J gene TRBJ1-2; TRBD1 might be the D (5 bases). Germline CDR1 is GTSNPN and CDR2 is SVGIG (reference sequence). CDR3 length equals 13 residues. Trimming took 3 bases from V and 3 from J, leaving 11 bases between them. CDR3 in amino acids: CAWSPGGDYGYTF. The DNA for the CDR3 is TGTGCCTGGAGCCCGGGGGGGGACTATGGCTACACCTTC.

The chain uses TRBV7-3 and TRBJ2-3; 7 bases align to TRBD2. The V segment lost 5 bases and the J segment 2 bases; nucleotides outside the gene matches: 4. This CDR3 is built from 14 residues. Per the germline V gene, CDR1 is SGHTA and CDR2 is FQGTGA. The CDR3 DNA sequence: TGTGCCAGCAGCCCCGGGACTAACACAGATACGCAGTATTTT. Translating gives CASSPGTNTDTQYF.

The CDR3 here is CASSLSQGGDTQYF. The CDR3 bases are TGCGCCAGCAGCTTGTCTCAGGGTGGAGATACGCAGTATTTT. The chain couples TRBV5-1 to TRBJ2-3, with D maybe TRBD1 (5 bases). CDR1 SGHRS and CDR2 YFSETQ come from the germline V gene. Trimming took off 1 base at V and 5 bases at J, with 11 bases between the two ends. This CDR3 is 14 amino acids long.

CDR3: CASSLYRVTGELFF. CDR3 DNA sequence: TGCGCCAGCAGCTTGTACAGGGTCACCGGGGAGCTGTTTTTT. The chain couples TRBV5-1 to TRBJ2-2, with D possibly being TRBD1 (6 bases). The CDR3 consists of 14 residues. V was pared by 1 base and J by 4 bases, with 8 bases between. Germline V gene sequence: CDR1 SGHRS, CDR2 YFSETQ.

This clone was recorded only once. V gene TRBV5-1 combines with J gene TRBJ1-4; D ambiguous. Trimming took off 0 bases at V and 2 bases at J, with 8 bases between the two ends. Germline loops: CDR1 SGHRS, CDR2 YFSETQ. This CDR3 region has 15 residues. CDR3 loop: CASSLGWATNEKLFF. The CDR3 coding sequence is TGCGCCAGCAGCTTGGGATGGGCCACTAATGAAAAACTGTTTTTT.

This rearrangement joins TRBV15 to TRBJ2-2, with 9 bases identical to TRBD2. Germline assignment: CDR1 LNHNV and CDR2 YYDKDF (reference sequence). After removal of 5 bases from V and 7 bases from J, the junction contained 11 bases not matched to a gene. The CDR3 contains 16 residues. CDR3 nucleotides: TGTGCCACCAGCCCCCGGTTAGCGGGGGCCGGCGGGGAGCTGTTTTTT. It is translated as CATSPRLAGAGGELFF.

The J gene is TRBJ2-7, the V gene TRBV7-2; perhaps TRBD2 as D (6 bases). CDR3 length: 15 residues. Germline CDR1 is SGHTA and CDR2 is FQGNSA. The ends were cut back, 4 bases at V and 2 bases at J, with 15 bases in the middle. CDR3 protein: CASSSEGLKAYEQYF. The DNA for the CDR3 is TGTGCCAGCAGCTCCGAGGGACTTAAGGCCTACGAGCAGTACTTC.

The genes are TRBV7-3 and TRBJ2-5, with 7 bases that match TRBD2. CDR3 length: 14 amino acids. Germline CDR1 is SGHTA and CDR2 is FQGTGA. The V segment lost 2 bases and the J segment 4 bases; nucleotides outside the gene matches: 4. CDR3 residues: CASSLSSGTETQYF. The CDR3 DNA sequence: TGTGCCAGCAGCTTATCTAGCGGAACAGAGACCCAGTACTTC.

This clone was observed a single time. The chain carries TRBV29-1 and TRBJ2-1; 12 bases agree with TRBD2. Germline V gene data show CDR1 as SQVTM and CDR2 as ANQGSEA. The CDR3 contains 15 residues. Unmatched junction bases numbered 9, after V lost 4 bases and J lost 8 bases. This chain's CDR3 is CSVGGLGLAGYEQFF. The DNA of the CDR3 is TGCAGCGTTGGGGGGTTGGGACTAGCGGGTTATGAGCAGTTCTTC.

The rearrangement links TRBV30 to TRBJ2-7; 7 bases line up with TRBD1. The CDR3 runs 12 residues. With V trimmed by 5 bases and J by 0 bases, 1 base remained unmatched. Germline V gene data show CDR1 as GTSNPN and CDR2 as SVGIG (reference sequence). In DNA, the CDR3 is TGTGCCTGGGACAGGGACTCCTACGAGCAGTACTTC. Its translation is CAWDRDSYEQYF. Variable domain in full (rest from reference TRBV30 and TRBJ2-7): SQTIHQWPATLVQPVGSPLSLECTVEGTSNPNLYWYRQAAGRGLQLLFYSVGIGQISSEVPQNLSASRPQDRQFILSSKKLLLSDSGFYLCAWDRDSYEQYFGPGTRLTVT.

The chain uses TRBV6-5 and TRBJ2-7; no clear D. This CDR3 spans 14 amino acids. V shed 4 bases and J shed 0 bases, with 10 bases lying between them. Germline V gene data show CDR1 as MNHEY and CDR2 as SVGAGI. The CDR3 DNA is TGTGCCAGCAGTTCGGTCAGGCGCTCCTACGAGCAGTACTTC. Amino acids: CASSSVRRSYEQYF.